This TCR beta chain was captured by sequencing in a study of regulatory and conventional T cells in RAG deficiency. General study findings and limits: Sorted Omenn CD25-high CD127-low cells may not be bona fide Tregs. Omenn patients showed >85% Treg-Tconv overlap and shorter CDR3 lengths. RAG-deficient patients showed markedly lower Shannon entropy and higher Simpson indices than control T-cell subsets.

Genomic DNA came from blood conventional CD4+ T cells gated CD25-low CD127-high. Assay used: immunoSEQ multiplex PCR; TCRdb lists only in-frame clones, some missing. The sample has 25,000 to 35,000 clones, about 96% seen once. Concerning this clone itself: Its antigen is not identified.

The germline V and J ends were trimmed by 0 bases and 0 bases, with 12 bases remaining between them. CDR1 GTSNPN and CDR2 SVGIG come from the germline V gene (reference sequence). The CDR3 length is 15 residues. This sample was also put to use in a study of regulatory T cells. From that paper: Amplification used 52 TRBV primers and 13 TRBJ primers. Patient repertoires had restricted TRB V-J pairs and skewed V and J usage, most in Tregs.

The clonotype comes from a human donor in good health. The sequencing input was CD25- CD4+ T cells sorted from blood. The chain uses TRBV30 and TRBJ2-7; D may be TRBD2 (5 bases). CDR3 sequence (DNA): TGTGCCTGGAGTGTACAGAGCGGATCCTCCTACGAGCAGTACTTC. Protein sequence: CAWSVQSGSSYEQYF.